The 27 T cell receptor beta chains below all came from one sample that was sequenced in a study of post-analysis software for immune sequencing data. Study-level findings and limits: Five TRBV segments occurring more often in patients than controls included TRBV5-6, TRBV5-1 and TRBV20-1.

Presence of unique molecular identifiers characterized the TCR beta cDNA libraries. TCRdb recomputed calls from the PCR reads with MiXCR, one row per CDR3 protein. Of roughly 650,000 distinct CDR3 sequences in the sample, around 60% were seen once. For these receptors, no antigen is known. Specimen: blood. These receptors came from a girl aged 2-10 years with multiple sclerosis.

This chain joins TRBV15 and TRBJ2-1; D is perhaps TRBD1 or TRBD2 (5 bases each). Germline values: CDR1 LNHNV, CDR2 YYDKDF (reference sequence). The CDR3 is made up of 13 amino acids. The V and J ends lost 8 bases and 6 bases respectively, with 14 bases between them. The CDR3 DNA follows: TGTGCCACCTCATATCGGGGCTTCAATGAGCAGTTCTTC. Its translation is CATSYRGFNEQFF. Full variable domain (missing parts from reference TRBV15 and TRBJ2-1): DAMVIQNPRYQVTQFGKPVTLSCSQTLNHNVMYWYQQKSSQAPKLLFHYYDKDFNNEADTPDNFQSRRPNTSFCFLDIRSPGLGDTAMYLCATSYRGFNEQFFGPGTRLTVL.

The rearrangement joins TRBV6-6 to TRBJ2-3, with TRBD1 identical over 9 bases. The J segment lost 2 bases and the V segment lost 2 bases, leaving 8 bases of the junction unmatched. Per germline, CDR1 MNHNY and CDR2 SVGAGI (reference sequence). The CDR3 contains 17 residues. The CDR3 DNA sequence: TGTGCCAGCAGTTACCTAGGGGACAGGGTTTACACAGATACGCAGTATTTT. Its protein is CASSYLGDRVYTDTQYF.

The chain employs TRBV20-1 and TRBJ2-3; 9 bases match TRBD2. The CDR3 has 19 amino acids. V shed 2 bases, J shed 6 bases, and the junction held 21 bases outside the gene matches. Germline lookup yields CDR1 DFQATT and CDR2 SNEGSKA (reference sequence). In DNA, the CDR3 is TGCAGTGCTAGATCTCCCCCCCTGATAGCGGGAGATCGATGGGATACGCAGTATTTT. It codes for CSARSPPLIAGDRWDTQYF.

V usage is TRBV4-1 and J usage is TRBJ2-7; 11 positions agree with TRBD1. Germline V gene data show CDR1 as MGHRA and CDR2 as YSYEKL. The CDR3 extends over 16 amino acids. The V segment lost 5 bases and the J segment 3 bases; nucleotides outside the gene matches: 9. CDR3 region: CASSGQPGQGVYEQYF. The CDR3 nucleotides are TGCGCCAGCAGCGGACAACCGGGACAGGGGGTCTACGAGCAGTACTTC.

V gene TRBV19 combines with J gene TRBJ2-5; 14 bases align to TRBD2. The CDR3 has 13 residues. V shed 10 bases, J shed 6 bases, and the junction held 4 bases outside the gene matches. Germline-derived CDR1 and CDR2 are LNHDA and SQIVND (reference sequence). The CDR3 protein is CATRTSGGKTQYF. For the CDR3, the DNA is TGTGCCACCCGGACTAGCGGGGGGAAGACCCAGTACTTC.

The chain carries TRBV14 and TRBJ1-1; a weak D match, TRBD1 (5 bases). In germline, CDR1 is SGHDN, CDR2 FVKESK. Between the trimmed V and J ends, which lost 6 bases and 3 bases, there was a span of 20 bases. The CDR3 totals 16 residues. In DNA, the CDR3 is TGTGCCAGCAGTACCGGGACCCGGGGCACCCACACTGAAGCTTTCTTT. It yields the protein CASSTGTRGTHTEAFF.

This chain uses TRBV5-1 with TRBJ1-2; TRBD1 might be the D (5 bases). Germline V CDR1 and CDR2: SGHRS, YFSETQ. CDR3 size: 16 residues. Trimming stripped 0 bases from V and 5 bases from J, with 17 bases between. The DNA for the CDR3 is TGCGCCAGCAGCTTGGCCCTAGGCAGGGAGGATTATGGCTACACCTTC. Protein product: CASSLALGREDYGYTF.

The CDR3 DNA reads TGTGCCAGTAGTCGAGGATTCCTATATGGCTACACCTTC. Translated, it gives CASSRGFLYGYTF. The rearrangement uses TRBV21-1 and TRBJ1-2. TRBV21-1 is a documented pseudogene. This CDR3 comprises 13 residues.

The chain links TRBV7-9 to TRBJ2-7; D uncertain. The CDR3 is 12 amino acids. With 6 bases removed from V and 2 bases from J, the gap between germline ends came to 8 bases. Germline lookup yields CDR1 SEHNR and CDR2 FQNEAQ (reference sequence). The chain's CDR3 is CASSRIPYEQYF. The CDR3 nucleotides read TGTGCCAGCAGTCGTATACCCTACGAGCAGTACTTC.

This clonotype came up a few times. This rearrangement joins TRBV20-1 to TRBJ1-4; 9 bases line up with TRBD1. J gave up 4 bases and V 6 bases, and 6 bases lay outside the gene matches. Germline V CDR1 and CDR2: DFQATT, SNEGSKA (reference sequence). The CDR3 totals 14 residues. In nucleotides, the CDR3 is TGCAGTGCCATTCCGGGACAGGGTAATGAAAAACTGTTTTTT. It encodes CSAIPGQGNEKLFF.

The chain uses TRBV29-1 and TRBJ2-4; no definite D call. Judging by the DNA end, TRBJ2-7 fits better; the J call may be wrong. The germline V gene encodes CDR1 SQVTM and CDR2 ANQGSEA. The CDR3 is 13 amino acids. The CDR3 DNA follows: TGCAGCGTTGAAGATCTAAGTTCGTACGAGCAGTACTTC. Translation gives CSVEDLSSYEQYF.

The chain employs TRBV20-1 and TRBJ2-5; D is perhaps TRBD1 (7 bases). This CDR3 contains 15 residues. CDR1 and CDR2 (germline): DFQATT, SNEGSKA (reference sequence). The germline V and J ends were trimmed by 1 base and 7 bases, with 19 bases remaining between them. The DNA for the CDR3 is TGCAGTGCTAGAGTTGGGGCGGGGCAGGGGGGGACCCAGTACTTC. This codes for CSARVGAGQGGTQYF.

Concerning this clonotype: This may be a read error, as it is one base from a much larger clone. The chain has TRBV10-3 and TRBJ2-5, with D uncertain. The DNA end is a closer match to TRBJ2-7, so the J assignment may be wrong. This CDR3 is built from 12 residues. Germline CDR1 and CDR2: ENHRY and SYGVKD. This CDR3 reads CAISDSSYEQYF. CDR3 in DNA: TGTGCCATCAGTGATTCCTCCTACGAGCAGTACTTC.

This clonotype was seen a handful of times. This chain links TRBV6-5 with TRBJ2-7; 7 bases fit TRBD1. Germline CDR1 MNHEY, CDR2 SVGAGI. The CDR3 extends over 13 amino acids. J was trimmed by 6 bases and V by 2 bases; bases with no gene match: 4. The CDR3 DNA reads TGTGCCAGCAGTTACGAACAGGGGACCGAGCAGTACTTC. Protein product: CASSYEQGTEQYF.

The CDR3 DNA reads TGTGCCAGCAGTTTTCCGCAGAGTCAGAACACCGGGGAGCTGTTTTTT. The encoded protein is CASSFPQSQNTGELFF. The chain uses TRBV12-3 or TRBV12-4 and TRBJ2-2, with D unresolved. Trimming removed 3 bases from V and 1 base from J, with 12 bases in between. The CDR3 loop spans 16 amino acids.

The CDR3 region has the DNA TGTGCCAGCAAGGGGGCTGATCAGCCCCAGCATTTT. Translating gives CASKGADQPQHF. The J gene is TRBJ1-5, the V gene TRBV6-6; TRBD1 agrees at 7 bases. The trim removed 7 bases at V and 5 bases at J, leaving 2 bases unmatched. The V gene's germline CDR1 is MNHNY and CDR2 SVGAGI (reference sequence). The CDR3 is 12 amino acids.

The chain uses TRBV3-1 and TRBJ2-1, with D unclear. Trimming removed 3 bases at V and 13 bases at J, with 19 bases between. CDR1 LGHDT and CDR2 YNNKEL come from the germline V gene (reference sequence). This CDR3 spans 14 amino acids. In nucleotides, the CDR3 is TGTGCCAGCAGCCAGTCGTCCTTGCGGAATTACCAGTTCTTC. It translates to CASSQSSLRNYQFF.

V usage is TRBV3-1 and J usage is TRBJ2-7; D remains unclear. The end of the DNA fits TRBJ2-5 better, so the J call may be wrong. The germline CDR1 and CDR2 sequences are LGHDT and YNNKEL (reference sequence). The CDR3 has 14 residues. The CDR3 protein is CASSQGQGWETQYF. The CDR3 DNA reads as TGTGCCAGCAGCCAAGGTCAAGGGTGGGAGACCCAGTACTTC.

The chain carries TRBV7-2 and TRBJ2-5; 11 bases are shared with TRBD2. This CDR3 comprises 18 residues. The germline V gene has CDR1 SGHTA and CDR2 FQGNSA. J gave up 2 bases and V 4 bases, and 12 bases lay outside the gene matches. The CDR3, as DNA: TGTGCCAGCAGCTACACGACCCGGACTAGCGGGTTACAAGAGACCCAGTACTTC. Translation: CASSYTTRTSGLQETQYF.

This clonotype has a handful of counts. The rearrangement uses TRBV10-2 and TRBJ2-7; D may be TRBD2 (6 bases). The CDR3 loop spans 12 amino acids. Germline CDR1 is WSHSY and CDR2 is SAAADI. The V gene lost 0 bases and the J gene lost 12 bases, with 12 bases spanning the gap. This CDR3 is CASSESAGLWYF. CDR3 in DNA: TGCGCCAGCAGTGAGTCGGCGGGGTTGTGGTACTTC.

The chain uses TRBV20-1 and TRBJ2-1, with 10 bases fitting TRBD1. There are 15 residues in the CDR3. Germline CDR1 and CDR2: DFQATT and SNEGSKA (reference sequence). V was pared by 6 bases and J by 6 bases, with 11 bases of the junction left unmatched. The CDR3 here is CSAQGGDRGGNEQFF. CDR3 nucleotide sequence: TGCAGTGCCCAGGGGGGGGACAGGGGAGGCAATGAGCAGTTCTTC.

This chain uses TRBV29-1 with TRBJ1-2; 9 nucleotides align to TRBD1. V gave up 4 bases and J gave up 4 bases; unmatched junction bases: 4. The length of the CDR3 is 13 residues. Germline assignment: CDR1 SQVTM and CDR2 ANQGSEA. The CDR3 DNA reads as TGCAGCGTTGTTACAGGGGGCATCTATGGCTACACCTTC. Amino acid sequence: CSVVTGGIYGYTF. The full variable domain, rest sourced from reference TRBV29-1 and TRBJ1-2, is SAVISQKPSRDICQRGTSLTIQCQVDSQVTMMFWYRQQPGQSLTLIATANQGSEATYESGFVIDKFPISRPNLTFSTLTVSNMSPEDSSIYLCSVVTGGIYGYTFGSGTRLTVV.

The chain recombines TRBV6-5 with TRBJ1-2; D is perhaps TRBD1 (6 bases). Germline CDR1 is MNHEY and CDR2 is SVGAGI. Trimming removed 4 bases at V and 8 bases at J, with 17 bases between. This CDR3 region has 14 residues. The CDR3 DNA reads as TGTGCCAGCAGTTCTGGACAGTTGCCAGACGGCTACACCTTC. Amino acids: CASSSGQLPDGYTF.

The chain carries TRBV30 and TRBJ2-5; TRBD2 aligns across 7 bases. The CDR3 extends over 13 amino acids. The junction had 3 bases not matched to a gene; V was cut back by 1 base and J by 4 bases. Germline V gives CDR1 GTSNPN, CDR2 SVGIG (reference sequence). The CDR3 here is CAWSGGGLETQYF. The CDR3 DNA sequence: TGTGCCTGGAGTGGGGGAGGGTTAGAGACCCAGTACTTC.

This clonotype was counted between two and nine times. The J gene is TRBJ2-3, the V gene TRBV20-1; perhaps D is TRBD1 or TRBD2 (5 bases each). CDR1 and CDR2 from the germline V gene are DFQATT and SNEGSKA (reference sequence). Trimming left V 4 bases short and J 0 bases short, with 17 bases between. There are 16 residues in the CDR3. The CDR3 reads CSAMDGARLSTDTQYF. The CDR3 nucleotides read TGCAGTGCTATGGACGGGGCTCGCCTTAGCACAGATACGCAGTATTTT.

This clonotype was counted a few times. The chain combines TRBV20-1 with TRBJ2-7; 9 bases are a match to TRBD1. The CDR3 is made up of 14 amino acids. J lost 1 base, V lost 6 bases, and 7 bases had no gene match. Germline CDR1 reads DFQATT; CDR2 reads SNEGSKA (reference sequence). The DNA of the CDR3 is TGCAGTGCCCTGGGGACAGGGACATCCTACGAGCAGTACTTC. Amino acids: CSALGTGTSYEQYF.

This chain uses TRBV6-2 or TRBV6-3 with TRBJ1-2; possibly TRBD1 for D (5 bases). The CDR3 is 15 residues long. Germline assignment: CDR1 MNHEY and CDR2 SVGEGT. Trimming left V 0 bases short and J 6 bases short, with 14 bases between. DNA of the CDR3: TGTGCCAGCAGTTACTCGGCCCGAGGGGATCATGGCTACACCTTC. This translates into CASSYSARGDHGYTF.